The 5 T cell receptor beta chains in this list originate from one sample, sequenced in a study of blood T cell repertoires in COVID-19. Assay: immunoSEQ multiplex PCR; the TCRdb copy retains only in-frame clones and omits some. The sample records 120,000 to 150,000 clones, about 86% being singletons. Material for sequencing was peripheral blood. Receptors originate from a woman aged 55 to 70 with acute or convalescent COVID-19.

There are a few counts of this clone. The chain carries TRBV2 and TRBJ2-3; maybe TRBD1 (7 bases). The CDR3 covers 17 residues. Germline CDR1 is SNHLY and CDR2 is FYNNEI. Trimming removed 4 bases from V and 2 bases from J, with 19 bases in between. This CDR3 is CASSVPKQGTDTDTQYF. The CDR3 bases are TGTGCCAGCAGTGTGCCCAAACAGGGGACTGACACAGATACGCAGTATTTT.

The gene calls are TRBV24-1 and TRBJ2-1, with a tentative D call TRBD1 (6 bases). V gave up 0 bases and J gave up 3 bases, with 11 bases separating them. The CDR3 length is 16 residues. Per germline, CDR1 KGHDR and CDR2 SFDVKD. CDR3 region: CATSDLRGDNYNEQFF. As DNA, the CDR3 is TGTGCCACCAGTGATTTGCGTGGGGACAACTACAATGAGCAGTTCTTC.

The chain couples TRBV28 to TRBJ2-2; possible D gene TRBD1, 5 bases. CDR3 size: 17 residues. The V end lost 4 bases, the J end lost 4 bases, and 19 bases lay between the germline ends. The germline gives CDR1 MDHEN, CDR2 SYDVKM. The CDR3 loop reads CASSSYRNRRGTGELFF. Written as DNA, the CDR3 is TGTGCCAGCAGTTCGTACAGGAATCGGCGCGGCACCGGGGAGCTGTTTTTT.

This clone was counted a few times. The J gene is TRBJ2-7, the V gene TRBV30, with 9 bases that match TRBD1. CDR1 is GTSNPN and CDR2 is SVGIG in the germline V gene (reference sequence). The V segment lost 4 bases and the J segment 3 bases; nucleotides outside the gene matches: 4. This CDR3 contains 13 residues. CDR3: CAWTRTGVYEQYF. Written as DNA, the CDR3 is TGTGCCTGGACCAGGACAGGGGTCTACGAGCAGTACTTC.

V gene TRBV19 combines with J gene TRBJ2-7, with 7 bases aligning to TRBD2. Losses at the gene ends were 5 bases for V and 7 bases for J; bases not matched to a gene: 8. The CDR3 spans 13 residues. Germline V gives CDR1 LNHDA, CDR2 SQIVND (reference sequence). The CDR3 loop reads CASSAGTMGEQYF. The CDR3 region has the DNA TGTGCCAGTAGTGCCGGGACTATGGGAGAGCAGTACTTC.